This entry lists 20 T cell receptor beta chains sequenced from one sample in a study of blood T cell repertoires in COVID-19. Libraries were prepared by immunoSEQ multiplex PCR; TCRdb keeps only in-frame clonotypes and omits some of them. The sample has approximately 470,000 clones; 80% to 90% are singletons. Source material: peripheral blood. The receptors were gathered from a human donor in a cohort sampled during active COVID-19.

This clone was seen a handful of times. The chain joins TRBV4-2 to TRBJ2-7; 7 positions agree with TRBD2. The CDR3 sequence is 15 residues long. CDR1 is LGHNA, CDR2 YNFKEQ, per germline. V was clipped by 0 bases and J by 3 bases; unmatched bases: 5. CDR3 DNA: TGTGCCAGCAGCCAAGAGGCTAGCGGTAACTACGAGCAGTACTTC. The encoded protein is CASSQEASGNYEQYF.

The V call is TRBV7-3, the J call TRBJ2-1, with 8 bases lining up with TRBD2. The CDR3 length is 16 residues. J lost 7 bases, V lost 2 bases, and 10 bases had no gene match. CDR1 and CDR2 (germline): SGHTA, FQGTGA. DNA of the CDR3: TGTGCCAGCAGCTTAGTAGCGGGACTCCTTCAGAATGAGCAGTTCTTC. Its protein product is CASSLVAGLLQNEQFF.

The rearrangement links TRBV7-2 to TRBJ1-1; 7 bases match TRBD1. Germline trimming cut 5 bases from V and 7 bases from J; bases unmatched to any gene: 7. The CDR3 sequence is 13 residues long. Germline-derived CDR1 and CDR2 are SGHTA and FQGNSA. CDR3 DNA: TGTGCCAGCAGCCGATCACAGGGGCGTGAAGCTTTCTTT. Its translation: CASSRSQGREAFF. Full variable domain (remainder filled in from reference TRBV7-2 and TRBJ1-1): GAGVSQSPSNKVTEKGKDVELRCDPISGHTALYWYRQSLGQGLEFLIYFQGNSAPDKSGLPSDRFSAERTGGSVSTLTIQRTQQEDSAVYLCASSRSQGREAFFGQGTRLTVV.

The genes are TRBV6-6 and TRBJ1-2; TRBD1 is a possible D gene (6 bases). CDR3 length equals 15 residues. V lost 6 bases to trimming and J lost 2 bases, with 16 bases between them. Germline assignment: CDR1 MNHNY and CDR2 SVGAGI (reference sequence). The chain's CDR3 is CASSPRGALNYGYTF. DNA for the CDR3: TGTGCCAGCAGCCCCCGGGGGGCTCTCAACTATGGCTACACCTTC.

The V and J genes are TRBV28 and TRBJ2-5; 9 nucleotides align to TRBD1. The germline V gene encodes CDR1 MDHEN and CDR2 SYDVKM. Trimming removed 3 bases from V and 5 bases from J; junction bases left unmatched: 7. This CDR3 has 15 residues. CDR3 nucleotides: TGTGCCAGCAGTTTTAGATCCACAGGGGGCGAGACCCAGTACTTC. Protein sequence: CASSFRSTGGETQYF.

This rearrangement joins TRBV18 to TRBJ2-5, with D maybe TRBD2 (6 bases). The V end was cut by 1 base, the J end by 4 bases, with 10 bases between. The CDR3 extends over 14 amino acids. Germline CDR1 and CDR2: KGHSH and LQKENI. This CDR3 reads CASSPLNGRETQYF. The DNA of the CDR3 is TGTGCCAGCTCACCACTTAACGGGAGAGAGACCCAGTACTTC.

The V gene is TRBV2, the J gene TRBJ1-1; TRBD1 agrees at 7 bases. The CDR3 is 13 amino acids. V lost 6 bases and J lost 4; bases outside the gene matches: 5. Germline V gives CDR1 SNHLY, CDR2 FYNNEI. In DNA form, the CDR3 reads TGTGCCAGCAGAACGAACAGGGGCACTGAAGCTTTCTTT. Its translation: CASRTNRGTEAFF.

The J gene is TRBJ1-6, the V gene TRBV30; the D gene is possibly TRBD1 (5 bases). This CDR3 contains 13 residues. Trimming took off 5 bases at V and 9 bases at J, with 14 bases between the two ends. Germline values: CDR1 GTSNPN, CDR2 SVGIG (reference sequence). The CDR3 nucleotides read TGTGCCTGGCAGGGCGCGGGAGGTTCACCCCTCCACTTT. It is translated as CAWQGAGGSPLHF.

This clone has only one observation. The rearrangement joins TRBV27 to TRBJ1-1, with 11 bases that match TRBD1. V shed 4 bases, J shed 2 bases, and the junction held 3 bases outside the gene matches. Per the germline V gene, CDR1 is MNHEY and CDR2 is SMNVEV (reference sequence). CDR3 length: 15 residues. The CDR3 DNA sequence: TGTGCCAGCAGTTGGACAGGGGGCTTAAACACTGAAGCTTTCTTT. This encodes CASSWTGGLNTEAFF.

The chain combines TRBV5-4 with TRBJ2-7, with 8 bases lining up with TRBD1. The germline V gene encodes CDR1 SGHNT and CDR2 YYREEE (reference sequence). The trim removed 2 bases at V and 6 bases at J, leaving 10 bases unmatched. The CDR3 has 15 amino acids. The CDR3 protein is CASSLRTGPSSEQYF. CDR3 bases: TGTGCCAGCAGCTTAAGGACAGGGCCTTCAAGCGAGCAGTACTTC.

This chain's CDR3 is CASSWTNTGELFF. The CDR3 DNA follows: TGTGCCAGCAGCTGGACAAACACCGGGGAGCTGTTTTTT. The chain uses TRBV7-3 and TRBJ2-2, with D tentatively TRBD1 (5 bases). Deletions cut 4 bases from V and 2 bases from J, with 5 bases between. CDR1 is SGHTA and CDR2 is FQGTGA in the germline V gene. The CDR3 length is 13 residues.

V is TRBV12-5 and J is TRBJ2-3; 14 bases fit TRBD2. Germline CDR1 is LGHNT and CDR2 is FRNRAP. J was trimmed by 2 bases and V by 8 bases; bases with no gene match: 6. This CDR3 is built from 16 residues. The CDR3 nucleotides are TGTGCTAGTTCGAGACTAGCGGGAGGGCCCACAGATACGCAGTATTTT. Residues: CASSRLAGGPTDTQYF.

The chain joins TRBV19 to TRBJ1-3; unclear D gene. The CDR3 covers 13 residues. Trimming left V 6 bases short and J 4 bases short, with 10 bases between. Per germline, CDR1 LNHDA and CDR2 SQIVND (reference sequence). DNA for the CDR3: TGTGCCAGTAGGGAGCCGCCCGGAAACACCATATATTTT. Translating it yields CASREPPGNTIYF.

The chain uses TRBV18 and TRBJ1-6, with a weak D call TRBD1 (6 bases). CDR3 size: 16 residues. Trimming pared 3 bases from V and 6 bases from J, leaving 15 bases between. Germline V gene data show CDR1 as KGHSH and CDR2 as LQKENI. In DNA form, the CDR3 reads TGTGCCAGCTCACCCTATACAGGGAGGGGTAATTCACCCCTCCACTTT. It codes for CASSPYTGRGNSPLHF.

The J gene is TRBJ1-2, the V gene TRBV6-1; TRBD1 agrees at 9 bases. V dropped 3 bases and J dropped 8; count of bases not matched to a gene: 7. Germline loops: CDR1 MNHNS, CDR2 SASEGT. The CDR3 has 14 amino acids. This chain's CDR3 is CASSERDRVEGYTF. CDR3 DNA: TGTGCCAGCAGTGAGAGGGACAGGGTGGAGGGCTACACCTTC.

V is TRBV2 and J is TRBJ1-1, with a tentative D call TRBD1 (6 bases). This CDR3 spans 13 amino acids. Germline CDR1 SNHLY, CDR2 FYNNEI. V lost 2 bases and J lost 13, with 17 bases in between. Written as DNA, the CDR3 is TGTGCCAGCAGTGAACGACGCAGGGACAAAGATTTCTTT. Translation gives CASSERRRDKDFF.

V and J are TRBV11-2 and TRBJ2-3; D perhaps matches TRBD2 (5 bases). The germline gives CDR1 SGHAT, CDR2 FQNNGV. CDR3 length equals 16 residues. With 0 bases removed from V and 4 bases from J, the gap between germline ends came to 14 bases. The DNA of the CDR3 is TGTGCCAGCAGCTTAGATCTTGAGGGATACGCAGATACGCAGTATTTT. The encoded protein is CASSLDLEGYADTQYF.

The chain joins TRBV28 to TRBJ2-2; 7 nucleotides agree with TRBD1. The germline V gene encodes CDR1 MDHEN and CDR2 SYDVKM. The length of the CDR3 is 15 residues. Germline trimming cut 3 bases from V and 5 bases from J; bases unmatched to any gene: 6. This CDR3 reads CASSFDRVPTGELFF. CDR3 nucleotides: TGTGCCAGCAGTTTTGACAGGGTCCCAACCGGGGAGCTGTTTTTT.

The chain uses TRBV12-5 and TRBJ2-5; tentative D call: TRBD1 (6 bases). Between the trimmed V and J ends, which lost 5 bases and 1 base, there was a span of 14 bases. CDR3 length: 15 residues. Germline V gene sequence: CDR1 LGHNT, CDR2 FRNRAP. The chain's CDR3 is CASGISQGAQETQYF. DNA for the CDR3: TGTGCTAGTGGTATCTCACAGGGAGCCCAAGAGACCCAGTACTTC.

The chain couples TRBV27 to TRBJ1-2; no clear D. Germline V gene lookup returns CDR1 MNHEY and CDR2 SMNVEV (reference sequence). The CDR3 is 15 amino acids. Trimming removed 2 bases at V and 0 bases at J, with 10 bases between. CDR3 bases: TGTGCCAGCAGTTTAAATGGCAGATCTAACTATGGCTACACCTTC. Translation: CASSLNGRSNYGYTF.